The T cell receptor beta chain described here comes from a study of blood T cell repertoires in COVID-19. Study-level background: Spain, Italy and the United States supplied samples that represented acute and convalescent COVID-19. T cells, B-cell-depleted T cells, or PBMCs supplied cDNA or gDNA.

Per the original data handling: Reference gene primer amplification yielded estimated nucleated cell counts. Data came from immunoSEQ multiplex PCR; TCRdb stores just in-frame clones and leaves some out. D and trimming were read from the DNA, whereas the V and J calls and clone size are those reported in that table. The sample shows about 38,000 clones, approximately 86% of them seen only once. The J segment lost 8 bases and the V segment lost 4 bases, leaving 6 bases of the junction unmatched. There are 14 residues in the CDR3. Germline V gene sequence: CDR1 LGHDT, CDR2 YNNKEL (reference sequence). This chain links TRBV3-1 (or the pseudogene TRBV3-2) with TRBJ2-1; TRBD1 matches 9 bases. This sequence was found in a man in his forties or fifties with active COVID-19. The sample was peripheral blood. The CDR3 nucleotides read TGTGCCAGCAGCCTCGGGACAGGGAACCATGAGCAGTTCTTC. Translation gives CASSLGTGNHEQFF.